The 2 T cell receptor beta chains given below trace back to one sample, sequenced in a study of response to subunit inactivated influenza vaccine. MiXCR, applied by TCRdb to the RT-PCR reads, yields one record per CDR3 protein. Of roughly 570,000 distinct CDR3 sequences listed, 13% are singletons. The sample in question was PBMCs from blood, obtained roughly 6 weeks after vaccination. All receptors derive from a man over 45 who received an inactivated influenza vaccine.

The sample holds many counts of this clonotype. J is TRBJ2-5 and V is TRBV2, with D tentatively TRBD1 (6 bases). Trimming left V 7 bases short and J 4 bases short, with 10 bases between. Germline-derived CDR1 and CDR2 are SNHLY and FYNNEI. The CDR3 sequence is 12 residues long. The CDR3 region has the DNA TGTGCCAGCACTCGACAGGTAGAGACCCAGTACTTC. Its translation is CASTRQVETQYF.

The chain recombines TRBV4-1 with TRBJ2-6, with a weak D call TRBD2 (7 bases). The ends were cut back, 4 bases at V and 5 bases at J, with 15 bases in the middle. Germline V gene data show CDR1 as MGHRA and CDR2 as YSYEKL. The CDR3 consists of 16 residues. The CDR3 is CASSLGRGGRANVLTF. The DNA for the CDR3 is TGCGCCAGCAGCCTAGGAAGGGGGGGACGGGCCAACGTCCTGACTTTC.